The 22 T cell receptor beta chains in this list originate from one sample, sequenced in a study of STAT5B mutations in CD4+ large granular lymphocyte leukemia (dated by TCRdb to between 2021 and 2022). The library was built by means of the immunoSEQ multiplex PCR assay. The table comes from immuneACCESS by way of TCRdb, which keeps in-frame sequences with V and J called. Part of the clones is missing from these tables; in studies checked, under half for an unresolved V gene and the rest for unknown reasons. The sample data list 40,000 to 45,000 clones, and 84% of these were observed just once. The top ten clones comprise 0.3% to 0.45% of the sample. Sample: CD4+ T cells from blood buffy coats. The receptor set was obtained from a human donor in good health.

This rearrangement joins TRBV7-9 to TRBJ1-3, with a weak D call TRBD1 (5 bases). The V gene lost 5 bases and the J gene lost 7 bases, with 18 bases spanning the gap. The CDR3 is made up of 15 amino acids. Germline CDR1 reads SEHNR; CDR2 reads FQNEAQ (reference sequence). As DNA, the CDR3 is TGTGCCAGCAGCGCCGCTACAGGTCTCGAGAACACCATATATTTT. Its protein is CASSAATGLENTIYF. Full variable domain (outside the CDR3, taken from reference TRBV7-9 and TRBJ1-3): DTGVSQNPRHKITKRGQNVTFRCDPISEHNRLYWYRQTLGQGPEFLTYFQNEAQLEKSRLLSDRFSAERPKGSFSTLEIQRTEQGDSAMYLCASSAATGLENTIYFGEGSWLTVV.

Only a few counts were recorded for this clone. CDR3 in amino acids: CASSLADKETQYF. The CDR3, as DNA: TGTGCCAGCAGCCTAGCGGATAAAGAGACCCAGTACTTC. The chain couples TRBV6-1 to TRBJ2-5; 7 nucleotides match TRBD2. Germline V gene lookup returns CDR1 MNHNS and CDR2 SASEGT. The CDR3 loop spans 13 amino acids. Trimming cost V 6 bases and J 3 bases; bases outside gene matches: 4.

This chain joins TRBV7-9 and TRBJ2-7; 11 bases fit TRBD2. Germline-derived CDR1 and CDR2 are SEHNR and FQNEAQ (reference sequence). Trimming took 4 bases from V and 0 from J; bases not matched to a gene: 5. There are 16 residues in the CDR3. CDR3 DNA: TGTGCCAGCAGCTCCCCGACTAGCGGGGCCTCCTACGAGCAGTACTTC. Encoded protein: CASSSPTSGASYEQYF.

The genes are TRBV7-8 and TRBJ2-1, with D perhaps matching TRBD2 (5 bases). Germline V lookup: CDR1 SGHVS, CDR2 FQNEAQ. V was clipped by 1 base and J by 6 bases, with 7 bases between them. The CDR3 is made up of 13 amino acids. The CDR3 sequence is CASSLGEGNEQFF. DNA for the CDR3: TGTGCCAGCAGCTTAGGAGAGGGCAATGAGCAGTTCTTC.

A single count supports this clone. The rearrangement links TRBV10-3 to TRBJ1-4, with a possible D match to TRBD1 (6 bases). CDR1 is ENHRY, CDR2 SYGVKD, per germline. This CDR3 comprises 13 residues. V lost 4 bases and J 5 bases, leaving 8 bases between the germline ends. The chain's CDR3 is CAISGTENEKLFF. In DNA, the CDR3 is TGTGCCATCAGTGGGACAGAGAATGAAAAACTGTTTTTT.

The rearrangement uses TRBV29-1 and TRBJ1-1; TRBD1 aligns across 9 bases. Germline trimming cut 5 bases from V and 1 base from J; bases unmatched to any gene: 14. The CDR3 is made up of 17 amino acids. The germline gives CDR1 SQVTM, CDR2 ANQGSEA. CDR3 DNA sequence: TGCAGCGTTTCCGGACAGGGGAAGCCTGCCGAGAACACTGAAGCTTTCTTT. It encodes CSVSGQGKPAENTEAFF.

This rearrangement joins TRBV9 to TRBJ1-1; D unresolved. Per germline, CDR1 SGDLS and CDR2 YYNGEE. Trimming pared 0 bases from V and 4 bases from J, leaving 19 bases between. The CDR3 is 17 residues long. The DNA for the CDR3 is TGTGCCAGCAGCGTAGGGATGGGAAAGAGAGGGAGCACTGAAGCTTTCTTT. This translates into CASSVGMGKRGSTEAFF.

CDR3 coding DNA: TGTGCCAGCAGCTTAAGTGAGACTAGCGGGATCGGTGAGTTCTTC. Protein: CASSLSETSGIGEFF. V and J are TRBV7-6 and TRBJ2-1, with TRBD2 identical over 11 bases. CDR1 and CDR2 from the germline V gene are SGHVS and FNYEAQ. The CDR3 is made up of 15 amino acids. The junction had 11 bases not matched to a gene; V was cut back by 2 bases and J by 14 bases.

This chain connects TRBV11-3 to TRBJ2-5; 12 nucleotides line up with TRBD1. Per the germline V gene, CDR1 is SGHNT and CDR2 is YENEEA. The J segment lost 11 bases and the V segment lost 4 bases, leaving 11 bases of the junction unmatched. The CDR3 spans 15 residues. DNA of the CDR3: TGTGCCAGCAGCTCAAAGGGACAGGGGGCAGTTACTCAGTACTTC. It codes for CASSSKGQGAVTQYF.

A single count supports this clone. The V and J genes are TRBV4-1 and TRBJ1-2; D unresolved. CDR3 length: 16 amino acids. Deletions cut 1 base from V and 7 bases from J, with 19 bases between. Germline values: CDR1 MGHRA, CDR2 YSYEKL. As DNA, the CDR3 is TGCGCCAGCAGCCAAGCGGGCTTGGTATCGTCCCGTGGCTACACCTTC. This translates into CASSQAGLVSSRGYTF.

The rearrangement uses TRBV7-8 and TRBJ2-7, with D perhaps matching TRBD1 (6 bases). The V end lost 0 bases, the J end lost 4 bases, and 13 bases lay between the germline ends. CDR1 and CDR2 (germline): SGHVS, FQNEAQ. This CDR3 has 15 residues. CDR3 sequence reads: CASSLALGGAYEQYF. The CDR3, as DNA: TGTGCCAGCAGCTTAGCGTTAGGGGGAGCGTACGAGCAGTACTTC. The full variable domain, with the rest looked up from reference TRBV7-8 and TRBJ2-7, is GAGVSQSPRYKVAKRGQDVALRCDPISGHVSLFWYQQALGQGPEFLTYFQNEAQLDKSGLPSDRFFAERPEGSVSTLKIQRTQQEDSAVYLCASSLALGGAYEQYFGPGTRLTVT.

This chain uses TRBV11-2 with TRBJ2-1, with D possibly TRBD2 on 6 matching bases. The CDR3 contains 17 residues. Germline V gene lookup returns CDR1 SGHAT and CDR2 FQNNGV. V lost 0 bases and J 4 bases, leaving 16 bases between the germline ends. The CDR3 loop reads CASSLDGSGVVYNEQFF. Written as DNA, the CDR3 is TGTGCCAGCAGCTTAGACGGGTCGGGGGTGGTTTACAATGAGCAGTTCTTC.

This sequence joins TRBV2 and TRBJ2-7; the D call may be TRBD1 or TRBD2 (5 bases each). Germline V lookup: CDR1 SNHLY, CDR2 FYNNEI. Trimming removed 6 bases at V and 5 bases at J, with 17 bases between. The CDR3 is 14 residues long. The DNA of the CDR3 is TGTGCCAGCAGCCCGTGGGGGATTCAGAACGAGCAGTACTTC. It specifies CASSPWGIQNEQYF.

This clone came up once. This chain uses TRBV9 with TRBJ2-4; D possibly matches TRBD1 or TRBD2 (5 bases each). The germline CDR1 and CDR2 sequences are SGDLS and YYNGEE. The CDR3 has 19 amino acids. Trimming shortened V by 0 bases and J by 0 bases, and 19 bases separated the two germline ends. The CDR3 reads CASSVGGRGRDLAKNIQYF. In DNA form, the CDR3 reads TGTGCCAGCAGCGTAGGAGGGAGAGGACGGGACCTAGCCAAAAACATTCAGTACTTC.

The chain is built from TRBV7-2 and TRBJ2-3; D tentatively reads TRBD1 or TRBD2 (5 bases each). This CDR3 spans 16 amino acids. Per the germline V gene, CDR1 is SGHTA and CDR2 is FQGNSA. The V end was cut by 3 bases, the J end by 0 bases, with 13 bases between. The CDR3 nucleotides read TGTGCCAGCAGCTTCTCACCGGGACCGAGCACAGATACGCAGTATTTT. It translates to CASSFSPGPSTDTQYF.

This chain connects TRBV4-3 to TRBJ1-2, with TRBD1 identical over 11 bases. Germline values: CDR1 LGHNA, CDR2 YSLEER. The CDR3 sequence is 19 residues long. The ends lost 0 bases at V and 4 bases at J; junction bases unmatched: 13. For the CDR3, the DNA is TGCGCCAGCAGCCAAGATAGTGGGGGACAGGGGGTATTCAGCTATGGCTACACCTTC. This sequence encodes CASSQDSGGQGVFSYGYTF.

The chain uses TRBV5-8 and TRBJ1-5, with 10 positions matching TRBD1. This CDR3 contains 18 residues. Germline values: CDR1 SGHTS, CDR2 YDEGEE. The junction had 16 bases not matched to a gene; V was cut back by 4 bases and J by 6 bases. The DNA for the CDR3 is TGTGCCAGCAGCCTATCACGATTAGGGACAGGGGATCGTCAGCCCCAGCATTTT. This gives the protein CASSLSRLGTGDRQPQHF.

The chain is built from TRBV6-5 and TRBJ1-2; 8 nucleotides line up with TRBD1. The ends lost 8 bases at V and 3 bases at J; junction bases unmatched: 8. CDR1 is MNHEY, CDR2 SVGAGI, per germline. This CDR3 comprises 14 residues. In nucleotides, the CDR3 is TGTGCCAGCGGAAAGACAGGGGAGCACTATGGCTACACCTTC. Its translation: CASGKTGEHYGYTF.

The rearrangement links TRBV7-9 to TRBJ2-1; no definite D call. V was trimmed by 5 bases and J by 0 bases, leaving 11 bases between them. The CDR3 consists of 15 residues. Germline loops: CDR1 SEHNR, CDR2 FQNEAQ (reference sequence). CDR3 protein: CASSPRASSYNEQFF. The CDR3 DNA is TGTGCCAGCAGCCCTAGGGCGAGCTCCTACAATGAGCAGTTCTTC.

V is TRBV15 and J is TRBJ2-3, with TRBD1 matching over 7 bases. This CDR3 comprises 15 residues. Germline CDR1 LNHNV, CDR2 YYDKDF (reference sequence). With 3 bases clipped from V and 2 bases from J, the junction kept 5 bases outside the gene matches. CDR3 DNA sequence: TGTGCCACCAGCAGGGTACAGGGGCTCACAGATACGCAGTATTTT. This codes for CATSRVQGLTDTQYF.

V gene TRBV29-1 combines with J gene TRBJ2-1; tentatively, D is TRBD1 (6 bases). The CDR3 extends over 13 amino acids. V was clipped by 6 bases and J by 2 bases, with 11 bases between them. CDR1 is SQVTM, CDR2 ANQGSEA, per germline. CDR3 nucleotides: TGCAGCGTGAGGGACAAAACCTACAATGAGCAGTTCTTC. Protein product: CSVRDKTYNEQFF.

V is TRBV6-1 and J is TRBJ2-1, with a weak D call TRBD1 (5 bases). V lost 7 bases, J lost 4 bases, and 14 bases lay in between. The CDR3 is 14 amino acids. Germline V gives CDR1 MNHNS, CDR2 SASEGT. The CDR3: CASKETQVYNEQFF. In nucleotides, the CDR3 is TGTGCCAGCAAGGAGACACAGGTGTACAATGAGCAGTTCTTC.